These 9 T cell receptor beta chains came from one sample sequenced in a study of T cells after yellow fever vaccination. Via MiXCR, TCRdb re-called the 5' RACE reads, giving one row per CDR3 protein. The sample has a few hundred thousand distinct CDR3 sequences; over 3.5% are singletons. Sequenced material: PBMCs, taken 15 days after the yellow fever booster vaccination. The receptors were sampled from a man between 18 and 35 years old who received the YFV17D yellow fever vaccine.

The sample holds a few counts of this clonotype. The rearrangement uses TRBV6-5 and TRBJ1-2, with 9 bases identical to TRBD1. There are 14 residues in the CDR3. CDR1 is MNHEY, CDR2 SVGAGI, per germline. With 8 bases clipped from V and 5 bases from J, the junction kept 9 bases outside the gene matches. The CDR3 loop is CASGHRGPPYGYTF. The CDR3 nucleotides are TGTGCCAGCGGCCACAGGGGGCCTCCTTATGGCTACACCTTC.

The J gene is TRBJ2-7, the V gene TRBV7-9; D is uncertain. Per the germline V gene, CDR1 is SEHNR and CDR2 is FQNEAQ (reference sequence). The length of the CDR3 is 14 residues. Trimming took off 4 bases at V and 5 bases at J, with 15 bases between the two ends. The CDR3 sequence is CASSSTGPLNEQYV. DNA of the CDR3: TGTGCCAGCAGCTCAACCGGGCCCCTGAACGAGCAGTACGTC.

The sample holds many counts of this clonotype. The chain combines TRBV20-1 with TRBJ2-5; TRBD2 is a possible D gene (7 bases). The CDR3 is 15 residues long. The germline gives CDR1 DFQATT, CDR2 SNEGSKA (reference sequence). V lost 2 bases and J lost 1, with 14 bases in between. In DNA form, the CDR3 reads TGCAGTGCTAGACCAGGGGAGGGGGGCCAAGAGACCCAGTACTTC. This codes for CSARPGEGGQETQYF.

In DNA form, the CDR3 reads TGTGCCAGCACAGGTGGAGGGAATCGCAATCAGCCCCAGCATTTT. This codes for CASTGGGNRNQPQHF. This chain connects TRBV28 to TRBJ1-5; unclear D gene. Germline CDR1 and CDR2: MDHEN and SYDVKM. CDR3 length: 15 amino acids. V shed 7 bases and J shed 2 bases, with 15 bases lying between them.

This clonotype has ten or more counts. The chain has TRBV7-6 and TRBJ2-7, with D perhaps TRBD2 (6 bases). Germline-derived CDR1 and CDR2 are SGHVS and FNYEAQ. The CDR3 is 16 residues long. Trimming stripped 0 bases from V and 0 bases from J, with 12 bases between. CDR3 bases: TGTGCCAGCAGCTTAGCTTTTCGGGAGAGCTCCTACGAGCAGTACTTC. As protein: CASSLAFRESSYEQYF.

The V and J genes are TRBV11-2 and TRBJ1-2, with a weak D call TRBD1 (5 bases). There are 14 residues in the CDR3. With 5 bases removed from V and 4 bases from J, the gap between germline ends came to 14 bases. CDR1 and CDR2 (germline): SGHAT, FQNNGV. CDR3 loop: CASSPTTGIYGYTF. The CDR3 DNA is TGTGCCAGCAGCCCAACTACAGGAATCTATGGCTACACCTTC.

In this sample, this clonotype turned up many times. V usage is TRBV7-6 and J usage is TRBJ1-2; 8 bases fit TRBD1. The V segment lost 4 bases and the J segment 4 bases; nucleotides outside the gene matches: 5. Per germline, CDR1 SGHVS and CDR2 FNYEAQ. CDR3 length: 14 amino acids. CDR3 nucleotides: TGTGCCAGCAGCTCCGGGACAGGCACCTATGGCTACACCTTC. It yields the protein CASSSGTGTYGYTF.

This clonotype was counted at least ten times. J is TRBJ1-4 and V is TRBV4-2; tentative D call: TRBD1 (5 bases). This CDR3 has 18 amino acids. V lost 3 bases and J lost 6, with 23 bases in between. Per germline, CDR1 LGHNA and CDR2 YNFKEQ. The CDR3 coding sequence is TGTGCCAGCAGCCACCACAATGGGGGAACATTAGGATATGAAAAACTGTTTTTT. Encoded protein: CASSHHNGGTLGYEKLFF.

This clonotype occurred many times. The chain uses TRBV6-5 and TRBJ1-3, with TRBD1 identical over 7 bases. Losses at the gene ends were 5 bases for V and 15 bases for J; bases not matched to a gene: 16. The germline gives CDR1 MNHEY, CDR2 SVGAGI. The CDR3 sequence is 14 residues long. CDR3 sequence reads: CASSPSGGPTTAYF. The CDR3 coding sequence is TGTGCCAGCAGTCCGTCAGGGGGACCAACTACCGCATATTTT.